In this sample, the clone carrying this T cell receptor (beta chain) turned up a few times. The sample comes from a study of spatial heterogeneity in lung cancer. TCRdb re-called the 5' RACE reads with MiXCR, one entry per CDR3 protein. Of some 47,000 distinct CDR3 sequences in the sample, less than 8.5% were seen once. As for time point: sample taken at primary tumor resection. Whole RNA came from tumor, nontumor lung or frozen PBMC and was sequenced without being sorted. The roughly 66 donors had untreated early-stage non-small cell lung cancer. The sample here was PBMCs, taken at surgery. The clonotype was recovered from a female donor with early-stage non-small cell lung cancer.

CDR3: CATSRDPGFSYNEQFF. The CDR3, as DNA: TGTGCCACCAGCAGAGATCCGGGCTTCTCCTACAATGAGCAGTTCTTC. V and J are TRBV15 and TRBJ2-1; no firm D call. The CDR3 length is 16 residues. Trimming took 0 bases from V and 0 from J, leaving 9 bases between them. Per the germline V gene, CDR1 is LNHNV and CDR2 is YYDKDF (reference sequence). The variable domain in full, with the rest retrieved from reference TRBV15 and TRBJ2-1, is DAMVIQNPRYQVTQFGKPVTLSCSQTLNHNVMYWYQQKSSQAPKLLFHYYDKDFNNEADTPDNFQSRRPNTSFCFLDIRSPGLGDTAMYLCATSRDPGFSYNEQFFGPGTRLTVL.